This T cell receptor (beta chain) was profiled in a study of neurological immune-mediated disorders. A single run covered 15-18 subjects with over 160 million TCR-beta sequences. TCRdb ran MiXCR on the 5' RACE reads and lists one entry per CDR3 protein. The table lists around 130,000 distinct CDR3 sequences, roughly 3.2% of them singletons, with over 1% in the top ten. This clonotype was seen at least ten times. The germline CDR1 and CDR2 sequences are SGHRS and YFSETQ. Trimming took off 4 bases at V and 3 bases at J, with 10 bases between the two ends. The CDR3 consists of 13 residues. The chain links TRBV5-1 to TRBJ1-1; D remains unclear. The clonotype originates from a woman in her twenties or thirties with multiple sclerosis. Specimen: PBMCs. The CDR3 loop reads CASSARRDTEAFF. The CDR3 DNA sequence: TGCGCCAGCAGCGCCCGTAGGGACACTGAAGCTTTCTTT.